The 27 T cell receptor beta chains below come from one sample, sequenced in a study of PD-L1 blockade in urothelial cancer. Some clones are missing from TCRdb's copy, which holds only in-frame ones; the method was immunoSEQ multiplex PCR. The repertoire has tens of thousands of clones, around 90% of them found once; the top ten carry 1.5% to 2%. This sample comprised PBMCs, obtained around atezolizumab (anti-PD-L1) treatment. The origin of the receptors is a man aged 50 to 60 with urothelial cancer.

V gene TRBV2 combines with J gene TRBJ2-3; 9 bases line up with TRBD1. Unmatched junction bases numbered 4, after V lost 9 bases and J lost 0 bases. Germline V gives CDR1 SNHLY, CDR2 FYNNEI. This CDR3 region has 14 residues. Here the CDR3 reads CARGTGSSTDTQYF. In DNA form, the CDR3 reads TGTGCCAGGGGGACAGGGTCTAGCACAGATACGCAGTATTTT.

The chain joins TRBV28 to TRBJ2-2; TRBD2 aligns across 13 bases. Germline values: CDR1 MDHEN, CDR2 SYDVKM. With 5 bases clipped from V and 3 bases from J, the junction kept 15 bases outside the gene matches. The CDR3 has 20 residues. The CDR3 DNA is TGTGCCAGCAGTCAATCGGGACTAGCGGGATTGCAGGCTCACACCGGGGAGCTGTTTTTT. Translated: CASSQSGLAGLQAHTGELFF.

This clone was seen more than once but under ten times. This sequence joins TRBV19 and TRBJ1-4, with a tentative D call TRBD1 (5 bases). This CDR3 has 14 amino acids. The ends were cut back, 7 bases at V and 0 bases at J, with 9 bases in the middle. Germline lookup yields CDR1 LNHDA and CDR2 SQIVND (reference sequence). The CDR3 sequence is CASTLTATNEKLFF. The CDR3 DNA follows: TGTGCCAGTACCCTGACAGCAACTAATGAAAAACTGTTTTTT.

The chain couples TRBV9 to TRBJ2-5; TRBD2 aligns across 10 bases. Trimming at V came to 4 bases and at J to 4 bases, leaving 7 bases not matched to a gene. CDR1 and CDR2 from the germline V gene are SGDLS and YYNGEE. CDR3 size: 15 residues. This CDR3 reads CASSPQAGGRETQYF. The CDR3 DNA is TGTGCCAGCAGCCCCCAAGCGGGAGGGCGAGAGACCCAGTACTTC.

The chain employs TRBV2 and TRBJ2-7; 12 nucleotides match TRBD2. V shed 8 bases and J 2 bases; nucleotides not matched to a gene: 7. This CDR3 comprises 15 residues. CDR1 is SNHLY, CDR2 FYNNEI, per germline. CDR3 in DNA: TGTGCCAGCCCGGGGGCTAGCGGGGGGGCCTACGAGCAGTACTTC. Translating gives CASPGASGGAYEQYF.

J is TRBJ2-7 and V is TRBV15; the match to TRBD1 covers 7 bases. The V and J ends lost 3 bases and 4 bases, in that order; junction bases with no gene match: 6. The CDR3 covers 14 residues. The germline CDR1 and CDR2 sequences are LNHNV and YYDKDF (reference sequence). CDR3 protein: CATSRIGTEYEQYF. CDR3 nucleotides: TGTGCCACCAGCAGGATCGGGACAGAATACGAGCAGTACTTC.

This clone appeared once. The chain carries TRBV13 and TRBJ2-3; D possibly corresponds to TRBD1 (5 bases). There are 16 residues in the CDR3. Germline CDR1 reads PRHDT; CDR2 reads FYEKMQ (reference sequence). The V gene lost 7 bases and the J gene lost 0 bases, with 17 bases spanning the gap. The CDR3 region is CASNPRSGASTDTQYF. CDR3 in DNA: TGTGCCAGCAATCCCCGTAGTGGGGCTAGCACAGATACGCAGTATTTT.

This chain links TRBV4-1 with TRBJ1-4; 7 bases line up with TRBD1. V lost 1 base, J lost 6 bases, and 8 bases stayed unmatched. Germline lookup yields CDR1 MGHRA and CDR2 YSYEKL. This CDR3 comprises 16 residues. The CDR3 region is CASSQARARGDEKLFF. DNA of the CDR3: TGCGCCAGCAGCCAAGCAAGGGCCAGGGGGGATGAAAAACTGTTTTTT.

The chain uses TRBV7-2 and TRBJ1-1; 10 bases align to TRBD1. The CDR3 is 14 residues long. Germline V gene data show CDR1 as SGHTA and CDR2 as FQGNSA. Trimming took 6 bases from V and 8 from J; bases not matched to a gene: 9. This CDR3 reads CASRQPSDRGEAFF. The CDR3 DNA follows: TGTGCCAGCAGACAGCCGTCGGACAGGGGGGAAGCTTTCTTT.

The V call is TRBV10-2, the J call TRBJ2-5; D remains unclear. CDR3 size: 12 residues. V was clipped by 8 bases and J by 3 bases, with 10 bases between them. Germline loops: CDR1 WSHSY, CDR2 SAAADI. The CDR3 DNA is TGCGCCAGCGGGCTGCTGAAAGAGACCCAGTACTTC. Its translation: CASGLLKETQYF.

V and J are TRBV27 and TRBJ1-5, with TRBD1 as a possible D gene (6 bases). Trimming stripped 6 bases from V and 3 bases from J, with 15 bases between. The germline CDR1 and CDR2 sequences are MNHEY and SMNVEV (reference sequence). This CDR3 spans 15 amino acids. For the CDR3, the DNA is TGTGCCAGCAGCCCCGGGGGGGGCTTCAATCAGCCCCAGCATTTT. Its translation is CASSPGGGFNQPQHF.

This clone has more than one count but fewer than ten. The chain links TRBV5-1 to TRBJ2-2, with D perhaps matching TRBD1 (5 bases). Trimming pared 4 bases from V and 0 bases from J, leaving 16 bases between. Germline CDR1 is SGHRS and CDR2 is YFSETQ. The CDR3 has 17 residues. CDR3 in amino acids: CASSGTRQGANTGELFF. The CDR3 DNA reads TGCGCCAGCAGCGGTACTCGACAAGGGGCGAACACCGGGGAGCTGTTTTTT.

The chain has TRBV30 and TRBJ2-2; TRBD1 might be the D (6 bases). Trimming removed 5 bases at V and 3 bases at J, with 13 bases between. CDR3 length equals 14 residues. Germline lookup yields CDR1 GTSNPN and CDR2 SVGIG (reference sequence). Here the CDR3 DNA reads TGTGCCTGGGGGCTGGGGGCGGACACCGGGGAGCTGTTTTTT. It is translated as CAWGLGADTGELFF. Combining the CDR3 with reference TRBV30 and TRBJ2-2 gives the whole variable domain SQTIHQWPATLVQPVGSPLSLECTVEGTSNPNLYWYRQAAGRGLQLLFYSVGIGQISSEVPQNLSASRPQDRQFILSSKKLLLSDSGFYLCAWGLGADTGELFFGEGSRLTVL.

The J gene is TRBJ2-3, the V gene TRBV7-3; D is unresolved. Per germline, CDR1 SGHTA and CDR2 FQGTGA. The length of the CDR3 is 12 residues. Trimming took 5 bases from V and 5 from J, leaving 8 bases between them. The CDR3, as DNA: TGTGCCAGCAGCCCCAACGGAGATACGCAGTATTTT. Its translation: CASSPNGDTQYF. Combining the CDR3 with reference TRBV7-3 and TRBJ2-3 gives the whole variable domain GAGVSQTPSNKVTEKGKYVELRCDPISGHTALYWYRQSLGQGPEFLIYFQGTGAADDSGLPNDRFFAVRPEGSVSTLKIQRTERGDSAVYLCASSPNGDTQYFGPGTRLTVL.

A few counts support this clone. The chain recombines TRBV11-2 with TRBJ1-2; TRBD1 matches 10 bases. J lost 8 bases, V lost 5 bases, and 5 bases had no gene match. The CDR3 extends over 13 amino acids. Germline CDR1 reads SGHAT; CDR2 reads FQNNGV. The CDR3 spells CASSEGQGLGYTF. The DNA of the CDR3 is TGTGCCAGCAGCGAGGGACAGGGGCTCGGCTACACCTTC.

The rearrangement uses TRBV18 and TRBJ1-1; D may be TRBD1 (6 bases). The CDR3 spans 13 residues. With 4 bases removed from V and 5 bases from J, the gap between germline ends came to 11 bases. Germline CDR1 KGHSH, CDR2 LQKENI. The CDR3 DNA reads TGTGCCAGCTCACTAGACAGGACAACTGAAGCTTTCTTT. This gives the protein CASSLDRTTEAFF.

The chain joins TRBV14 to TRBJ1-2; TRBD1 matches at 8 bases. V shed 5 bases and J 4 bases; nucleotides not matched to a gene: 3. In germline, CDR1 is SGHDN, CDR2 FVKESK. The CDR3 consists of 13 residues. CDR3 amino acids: CASSSGQGYGYTF. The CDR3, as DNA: TGTGCCAGCAGCTCCGGACAGGGCTATGGCTACACCTTC.

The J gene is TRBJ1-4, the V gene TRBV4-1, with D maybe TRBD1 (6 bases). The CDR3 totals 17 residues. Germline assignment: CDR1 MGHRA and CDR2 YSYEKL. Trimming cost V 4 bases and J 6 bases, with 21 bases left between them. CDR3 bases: TGCGCCAGCAGCCGGGGAGAGGTGGGGGCCATGGATGAAAAACTGTTTTTT. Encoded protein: CASSRGEVGAMDEKLFF.

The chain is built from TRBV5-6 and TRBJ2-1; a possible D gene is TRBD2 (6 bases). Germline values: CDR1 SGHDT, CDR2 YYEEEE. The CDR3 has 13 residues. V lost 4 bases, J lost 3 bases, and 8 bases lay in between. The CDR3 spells CASSPGLYNEQFF. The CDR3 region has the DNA TGTGCCAGCAGCCCGGGACTCTACAATGAGCAGTTCTTC.

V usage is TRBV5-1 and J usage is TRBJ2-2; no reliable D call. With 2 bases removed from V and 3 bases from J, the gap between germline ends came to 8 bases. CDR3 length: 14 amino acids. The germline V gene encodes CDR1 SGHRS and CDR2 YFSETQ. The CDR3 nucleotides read TGCGCCAGCAGCTTTCACACCTACACCGGGGAGCTGTTTTTT. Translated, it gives CASSFHTYTGELFF.

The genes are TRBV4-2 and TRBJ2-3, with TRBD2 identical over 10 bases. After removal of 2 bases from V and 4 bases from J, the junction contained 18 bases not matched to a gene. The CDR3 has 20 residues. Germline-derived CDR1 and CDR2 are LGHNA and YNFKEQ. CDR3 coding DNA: TGTGCCAGCAGCCAATCCGCTGGAAGGACTAGCGGCTTTCAGGCAGATACGCAGTATTTT. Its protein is CASSQSAGRTSGFQADTQYF.

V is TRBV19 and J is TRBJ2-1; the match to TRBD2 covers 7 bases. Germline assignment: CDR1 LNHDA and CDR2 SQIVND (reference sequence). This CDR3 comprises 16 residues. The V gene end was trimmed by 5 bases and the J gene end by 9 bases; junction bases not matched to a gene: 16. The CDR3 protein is CASSPRVKAGSGEQFF. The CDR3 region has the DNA TGTGCCAGTAGTCCCCGAGTTAAAGCGGGAAGTGGTGAGCAGTTCTTC.

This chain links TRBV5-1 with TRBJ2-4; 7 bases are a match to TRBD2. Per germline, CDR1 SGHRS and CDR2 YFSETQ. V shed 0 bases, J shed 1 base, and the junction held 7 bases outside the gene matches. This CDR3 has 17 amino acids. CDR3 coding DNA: TGCGCCAGCAGCTTGGGGACTAGTGTTCCGGCCAAAAACATTCAGTACTTC. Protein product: CASSLGTSVPAKNIQYF.

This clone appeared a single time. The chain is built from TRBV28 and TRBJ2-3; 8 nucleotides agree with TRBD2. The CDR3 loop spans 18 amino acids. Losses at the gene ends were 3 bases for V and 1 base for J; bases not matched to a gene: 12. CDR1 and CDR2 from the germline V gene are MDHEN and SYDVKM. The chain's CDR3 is CASSFAQRERLRTDTQYF. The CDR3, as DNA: TGTGCCAGCAGTTTTGCCCAGCGGGAGAGACTACGCACAGATACGCAGTATTTT.

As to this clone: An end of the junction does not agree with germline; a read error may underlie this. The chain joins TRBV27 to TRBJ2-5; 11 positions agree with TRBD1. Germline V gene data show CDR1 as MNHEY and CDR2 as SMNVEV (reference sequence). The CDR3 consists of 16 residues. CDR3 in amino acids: CASRLTTGTGGETQYF. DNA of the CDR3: TGTGCCAGCCGTTTAACAACCGGGACAGGGGGAGAGACCCAGTACTTC.

The CDR3 DNA reads as TGTGCCAGCAGCTCACAACCTCTAGCGGGAGGCAATGAGCAGTTCTTC. Amino acids: CASSSQPLAGGNEQFF. The V and J genes are TRBV11-3 and TRBJ2-1; 11 bases are shared with TRBD2. J lost 6 bases, V lost 4 bases, and 8 bases had no gene match. Per germline, CDR1 SGHNT and CDR2 YENEEA. The CDR3 loop spans 16 amino acids.

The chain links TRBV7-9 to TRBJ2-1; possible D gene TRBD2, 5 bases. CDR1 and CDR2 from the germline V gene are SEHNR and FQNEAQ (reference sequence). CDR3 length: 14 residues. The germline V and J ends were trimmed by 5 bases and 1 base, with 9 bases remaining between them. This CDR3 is CASSRGGSYNEQFF. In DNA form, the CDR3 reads TGTGCCAGCAGCCGAGGAGGTTCCTACAATGAGCAGTTCTTC.